This entry concerns a single T cell receptor beta chain. Its antigen is still unknown. The CDR3 is 14 residues long. Trimming left V 3 bases short and J 2 bases short, with 10 bases between. Germline CDR1 MNHNS, CDR2 SASEGT. Sampled while nominally healthy, donors likely had unrecorded immune exposures. This specimen belongs to a study of cytomegalovirus exposure and HLA in healthy donors. The study's findings and limits: A prior analysis recorded that most TCR beta V segments were productive about 87% or about 30% of the time.

Use of 60 Vbeta and 13 Jbeta primers characterized the PCR. Clones were read by immunoSEQ multiplex PCR, and TCRdb kept only the in-frame ones, dropping some. The table has some 110,000 clones, approximately 12% seen once. The V and J genes are TRBV6-1 and TRBJ2-5; unclear D gene. This receptor was identified in a man aged 35 to 55 in good health and CMV-seropositive. Sequencing input: PBMCs. The DNA of the CDR3 is TGTGCCAGCAGTGATTGGCGGTCTCAAGAGACCCAGTACTTC. Its translation is CASSDWRSQETQYF.